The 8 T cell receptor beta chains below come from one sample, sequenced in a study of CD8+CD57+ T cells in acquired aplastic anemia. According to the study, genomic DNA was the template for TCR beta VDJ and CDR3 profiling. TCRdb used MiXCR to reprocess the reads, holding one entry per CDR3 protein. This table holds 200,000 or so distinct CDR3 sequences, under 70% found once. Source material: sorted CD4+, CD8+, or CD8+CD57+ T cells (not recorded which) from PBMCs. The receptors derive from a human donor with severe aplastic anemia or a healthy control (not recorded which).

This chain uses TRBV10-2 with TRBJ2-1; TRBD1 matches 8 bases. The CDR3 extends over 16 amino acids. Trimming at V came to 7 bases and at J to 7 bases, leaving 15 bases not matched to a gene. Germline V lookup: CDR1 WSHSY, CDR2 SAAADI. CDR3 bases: TGCGCCAGCATTACATGGGGCCAGGGGGCTTCGAATGAGCAGTTCTTC. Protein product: CASITWGQGASNEQFF.

The CDR3 nucleotides are TGTGCCAGCACGCCACAGGGGCCCTGGGACACTGAAGCTTTCTTT. Translating it yields CASTPQGPWDTEAFF. The chain combines TRBV6-5 with TRBJ1-1; 7 nucleotides agree with TRBD1. Germline V gene sequence: CDR1 MNHEY, CDR2 SVGAGI. There are 15 residues in the CDR3. V was clipped by 7 bases and J by 3 bases; unmatched bases: 11.

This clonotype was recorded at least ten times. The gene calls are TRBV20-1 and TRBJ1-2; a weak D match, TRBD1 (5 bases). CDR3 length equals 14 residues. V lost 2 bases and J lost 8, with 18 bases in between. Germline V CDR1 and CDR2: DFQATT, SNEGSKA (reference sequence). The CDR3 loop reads CSARRGSRNPGYTF. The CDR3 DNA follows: TGCAGTGCTAGAAGGGGTTCACGAAACCCAGGCTACACCTTC.

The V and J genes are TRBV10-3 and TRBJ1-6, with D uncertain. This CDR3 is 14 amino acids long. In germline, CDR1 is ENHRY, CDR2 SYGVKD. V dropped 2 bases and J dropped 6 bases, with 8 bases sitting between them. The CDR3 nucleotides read TGTGCCATCAGTGAGGATAGTGCTAATTCACCCCTCCACTTT. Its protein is CAISEDSANSPLHF.

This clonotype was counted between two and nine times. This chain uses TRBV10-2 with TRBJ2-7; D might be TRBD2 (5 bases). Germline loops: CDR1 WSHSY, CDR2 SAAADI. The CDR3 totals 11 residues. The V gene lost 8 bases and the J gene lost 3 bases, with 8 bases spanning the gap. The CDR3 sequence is CASSGIYEQYF. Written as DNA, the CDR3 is TGCGCCAGCTCGGGGATCTACGAGCAGTACTTC.

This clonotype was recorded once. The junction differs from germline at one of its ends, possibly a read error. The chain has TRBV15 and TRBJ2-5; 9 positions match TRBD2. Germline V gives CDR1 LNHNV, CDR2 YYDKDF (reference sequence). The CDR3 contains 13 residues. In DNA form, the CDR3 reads TGTGCCAGCAGCCCGACTAGCGGAGAGACCCAGTACTTC. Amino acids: CASSPTSGETQYF.

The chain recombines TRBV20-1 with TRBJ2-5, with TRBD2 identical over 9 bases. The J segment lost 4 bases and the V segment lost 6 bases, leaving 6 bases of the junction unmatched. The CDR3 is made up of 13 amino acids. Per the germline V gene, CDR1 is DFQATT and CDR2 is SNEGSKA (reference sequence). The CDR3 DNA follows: TGCAGTGCGAAGGGTAGCGGGAGAGAGACCCAGTACTTC. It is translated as CSAKGSGRETQYF.

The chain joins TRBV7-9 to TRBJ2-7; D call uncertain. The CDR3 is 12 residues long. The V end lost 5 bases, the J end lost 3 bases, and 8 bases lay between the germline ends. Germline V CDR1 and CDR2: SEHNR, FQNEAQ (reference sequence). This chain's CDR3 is CASSLAFYEQYF. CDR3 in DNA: TGTGCCAGCAGCCTCGCTTTCTACGAGCAGTACTTC.